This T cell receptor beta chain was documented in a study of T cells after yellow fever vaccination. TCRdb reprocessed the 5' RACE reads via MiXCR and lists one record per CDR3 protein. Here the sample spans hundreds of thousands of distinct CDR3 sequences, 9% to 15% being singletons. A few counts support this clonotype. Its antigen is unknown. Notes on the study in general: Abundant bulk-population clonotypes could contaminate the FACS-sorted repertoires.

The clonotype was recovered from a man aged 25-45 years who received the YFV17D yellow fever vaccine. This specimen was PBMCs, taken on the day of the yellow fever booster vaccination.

CDR3 nucleotides: TGTGCCAGCAGTTTACCAGCGGGAGGGTCCGATACGCAGTATTTT. Protein sequence: CASSLPAGGSDTQYF. The chain links TRBV12-3 or TRBV12-4 to TRBJ2-3, with 10 bases matching TRBD2. CDR3 length: 15 amino acids. V lost 2 bases to trimming and J lost 6 bases; unmatched junction nucleotides: 5.